The 22 T cell receptor beta chains below all came from one sample that was sequenced in a study of blood T cell repertoires in COVID-19 (dated by TCRdb to 2018 to 2020). To prepare the library, the immunoSEQ multiplex PCR assay was applied. The immuneACCESS repertoire file appears here via TCRdb, limited to in-frame rearrangements. These files lack a portion of the clones; in checked studies, under half of the deficit traces to unresolved V genes, and the cause of the others is not known. The sample has over 350,000 clones on record, around 87% of them singletons. The leading ten clones occupy more than 0.9% of the sample. The sequenced material came from PBMCs or T cells enriched from blood (not recorded which). These TCRs come from a woman aged 30 to 39 with acute COVID-19.

The chain combines TRBV5-6 with TRBJ1-1; no definite D call. The V gene lost 3 bases and the J gene lost 4 bases, with 13 bases spanning the gap. The CDR3 has 14 residues. The germline CDR1 and CDR2 sequences are SGHDT and YYEEEE. The DNA for the CDR3 is TGTGCCAGCAGCTCACACCCTGAGGGCACTGAAGCTTTCTTT. It encodes CASSSHPEGTEAFF.

V is TRBV19 and J is TRBJ2-3; possible D gene TRBD2, 6 bases. The CDR3 has 14 amino acids. V was cut by 1 base and J by 8 bases, with 13 bases left in between. From germline, CDR1 is LNHDA and CDR2 SQIVND (reference sequence). CDR3 in DNA: TGTGCCAGTAGTATAGTATTTTCGCGGGGTACGCAGTATTTT. This sequence encodes CASSIVFSRGTQYF. The full variable domain, completed using reference TRBV19 and TRBJ2-3, is DGGITQSPKYLFRKEGQNVTLSCEQNLNHDAMYWYRQDPGQGLRLIYYSQIVNDFQKGDIAEGYSVSREKKESFPLTVTSAQKNPTAFYLCASSIVFSRGTQYFGPGTRLTVL.

The gene calls are TRBV6-6 and TRBJ1-3; 7 bases are a match to TRBD1. With V trimmed by 10 bases and J by 4 bases, 7 bases remained unmatched. Germline V lookup: CDR1 MNHNY, CDR2 SVGAGI (reference sequence). This CDR3 is built from 13 residues. CDR3: CATRQGDGNTIYF. CDR3 bases: TGTGCCACGAGACAGGGAGACGGAAACACCATATATTTT.

The chain carries TRBV5-4 and TRBJ2-2; D unresolved. Trimming stripped 1 base from V and 3 bases from J, with 7 bases between. CDR1 and CDR2 (germline): SGHNT, YYREEE (reference sequence). The CDR3 has 14 amino acids. CDR3 sequence (DNA): TGTGCCAGCAGCTTGTTAACTGACACCGGGGAGCTGTTTTTT. It encodes CASSLLTDTGELFF.

J is TRBJ1-5 and V is TRBV24-1; TRBD1 matches at 8 bases. J gave up 0 bases and V 3 bases, and 3 bases lay outside the gene matches. Per germline, CDR1 KGHDR and CDR2 SFDVKD. The CDR3 spans 16 residues. In nucleotides, the CDR3 is TGTGCCACCAGTGATCGGACAGGGTCTAGCAATCAGCCCCAGCATTTT. It codes for CATSDRTGSSNQPQHF.

This clone was detected only a few times. Other DNA sequences of this sample code for an identical CDR3. The chain joins TRBV28 to TRBJ1-5; D may be TRBD1 (5 bases). The CDR3 extends over 13 amino acids. Germline CDR1 is MDHEN and CDR2 is SYDVKM. Trimming stripped 2 bases from V and 5 bases from J, with 7 bases between. CDR3 sequence: CASSLRGYQPQHF. CDR3 in DNA: TGTGCCAGCAGTTTAAGGGGTTATCAGCCCCAGCATTTT.

The gene calls are TRBV30 and TRBJ2-7, with 10 bases that match TRBD1. CDR3 length: 13 residues. The trim removed 5 bases at V and 2 bases at J, leaving 3 bases unmatched. CDR1 and CDR2 from the germline V gene are GTSNPN and SVGIG (reference sequence). CDR3 sequence: CAWRTGGTYEQYF. CDR3 in DNA: TGTGCCTGGCGGACAGGGGGAACCTACGAGCAGTACTTC.

This clone was recorded only once. J is TRBJ1-1 and V is TRBV27; 7 bases match TRBD1. The CDR3 consists of 15 residues. CDR1 and CDR2 (germline): MNHEY, SMNVEV (reference sequence). Trimming at V came to 4 bases and at J to 1 base, leaving 6 bases not matched to a gene. The CDR3 loop is CASSSYRGQNTEAFF. CDR3 in DNA: TGTGCCAGCAGTTCATACAGGGGACAGAACACTGAAGCTTTCTTT.

The chain recombines TRBV11-3 with TRBJ1-6; no reliable D call. The germline V and J ends were trimmed by 5 bases and 10 bases, with 12 bases remaining between them. This CDR3 has 13 residues. Germline assignment: CDR1 SGHNT and CDR2 YENEEA. The CDR3 DNA reads TGTGCCAGCAGCGTCCTGACTGGATCACCCCTCCACTTT. Its translation: CASSVLTGSPLHF.

This clone was observed once. This sequence joins TRBV7-9 and TRBJ1-1; 9 nucleotides align to TRBD1. The CDR3 is made up of 14 amino acids. CDR1 and CDR2 from the germline V gene are SEHNR and FQNEAQ (reference sequence). Trimming took 5 bases from V and 5 from J; bases not matched to a gene: 6. The DNA of the CDR3 is TGTGCCAGCAGCCCCGGGACAGGGCGGACTGAAGCTTTCTTT. Amino acid sequence: CASSPGTGRTEAFF. The whole variable domain, filled in from reference TRBV7-9 and TRBJ1-1, reads DTGVSQNPRHKITKRGQNVTFRCDPISEHNRLYWYRQTLGQGPEFLTYFQNEAQLEKSRLLSDRFSAERPKGSFSTLEIQRTEQGDSAMYLCASSPGTGRTEAFFGQGTRLTVV.

V and J are TRBV5-1 and TRBJ1-4; TRBD1 agrees at 7 bases. With 4 bases clipped from V and 8 bases from J, the junction kept 8 bases outside the gene matches. The CDR3 is made up of 14 amino acids. Germline lookup yields CDR1 SGHRS and CDR2 YFSETQ. The CDR3 is CASSPQGMEEKLFF. CDR3 DNA sequence: TGCGCCAGCAGCCCACAGGGGATGGAGGAAAAACTGTTTTTT. Looking up the rest from reference TRBV5-1 and TRBJ1-4 gives the full variable domain: KAGVTQTPRYLIKTRGQQVTLSCSPISGHRSVSWYQQTPGQGLQFLFEYFSETQRNKGNFPGRFSGRQFSNSRSEMNVSTLELGDSALYLCASSPQGMEEKLFFGSGTQLSVL.

The rearrangement joins TRBV13 to TRBJ2-1, with 10 bases matching TRBD1. V shed 4 bases and J 9 bases; nucleotides not matched to a gene: 15. Germline V gene sequence: CDR1 PRHDT, CDR2 FYEKMQ (reference sequence). The CDR3 runs to 17 residues. The CDR3 is CASSSTGTGAQRGEQFF. CDR3 DNA: TGTGCCAGCAGCTCAACCGGGACAGGGGCCCAGAGGGGTGAGCAGTTCTTC.

The rearrangement joins TRBV10-3 to TRBJ2-3, with 11 positions matching TRBD2. Per the germline V gene, CDR1 is ENHRY and CDR2 is SYGVKD. CDR3 length: 16 residues. Trimming removed 3 bases from V and 3 bases from J; junction bases left unmatched: 5. The CDR3 DNA is TGTGCCATCAGTGACCCGACTAGCGGGACAACAGATACGCAGTATTTT. Translation: CAISDPTSGTTDTQYF.

The chain combines TRBV6-5 with TRBJ2-7, with D maybe TRBD1 (7 bases). CDR1 is MNHEY, CDR2 SVGAGI, per germline. This CDR3 contains 14 residues. V lost 6 bases and J 2 bases, leaving 14 bases between the germline ends. The CDR3 region has the DNA TGTGCCAGCAGAGACAGGGCGGGGACCTACGAGCAGTACTTC. It encodes CASRDRAGTYEQYF.

The V call is TRBV4-2, the J call TRBJ2-6; D gene unclear. The CDR3 sequence is 12 residues long. Looked up from germline, CDR1 is LGHNA and CDR2 is YNFKEQ. Trimming took off 8 bases at V and 2 bases at J, with 4 bases between the two ends. The CDR3 DNA reads as TGTGCCAGCGGGCCTGGGGCCAACGTCCTGACTTTC. Its protein is CASGPGANVLTF.

V and J are TRBV3-1 (or the pseudogene TRBV3-2) and TRBJ2-1; no clear D. CDR3 size: 13 residues. Trimming stripped 0 bases from V and 13 bases from J, with 13 bases between. Germline loops: CDR1 LGHDT, CDR2 YNNKEL (reference sequence). The CDR3 reads CASSQDLAAGQFF. The CDR3, as DNA: TGTGCCAGCAGCCAAGACCTGGCGGCCGGTCAGTTCTTC.

The chain links TRBV7-8 to TRBJ1-1; 8 bases fit TRBD1. The CDR3 runs 13 residues. CDR1 is SGHVS, CDR2 FQNEAQ, per germline. V dropped 5 bases and J dropped 9; count of bases not matched to a gene: 8. The CDR3 loop is CASSPRQGWKAFF. CDR3 nucleotides: TGTGCCAGCAGCCCCCGACAGGGGTGGAAAGCTTTCTTT.

The count of this clone is one. J is TRBJ2-7 and V is TRBV7-9; the D is unclear. The CDR3 is 13 amino acids. The germline V and J ends were trimmed by 4 bases and 2 bases, with 9 bases remaining between them. CDR1 is SEHNR and CDR2 is FQNEAQ in the germline V gene (reference sequence). The CDR3 reads CASSSGVTYEQYF. The CDR3 DNA sequence: TGTGCCAGCAGCTCCGGAGTAACCTACGAGCAGTACTTC.

The gene calls are TRBV19 and TRBJ2-4; TRBD1 matches 7 bases. Germline V lookup: CDR1 LNHDA, CDR2 SQIVND (reference sequence). V lost 7 bases, J lost 3 bases, and 6 bases stayed unmatched. The CDR3 contains 14 residues. Here the CDR3 reads CASMPPGGKNIQYF. Written as DNA, the CDR3 is TGTGCCAGTATGCCCCCAGGGGGCAAAAACATTCAGTACTTC.

As DNA, the CDR3 is TGTGCCAGCAGCACCCCGCGGGCTAAGGAGACCCAGTACTTC. Translated: CASSTPRAKETQYF. The chain uses TRBV3-1 (or the pseudogene TRBV3-2) and TRBJ2-5, with D possibly matching TRBD2 (5 bases). Per the germline V gene, CDR1 is LGHDT and CDR2 is YNNKEL (reference sequence). CDR3 length: 14 amino acids. The germline V and J ends were trimmed by 5 bases and 5 bases, with 15 bases remaining between them.

The chain combines TRBV4-3 with TRBJ2-1; 8 bases agree with TRBD2. J was trimmed by 8 bases and V by 0 bases; bases with no gene match: 15. Germline CDR1 and CDR2: LGHNA and YSLEER. This CDR3 has 18 residues. CDR3 nucleotides: TGCGCCAGCAGCCAAGATCTTCCCCGTCGGGGGGGGTGGGATGAGCAGTTCTTC. It translates to CASSQDLPRRGGWDEQFF.

The chain uses TRBV6-4 and TRBJ1-4; possible D gene TRBD1, 5 bases. V dropped 6 bases and J dropped 2 bases, with 13 bases sitting between them. The CDR3 is 15 residues long. Germline V CDR1 and CDR2: MRHNA, SNTAGT. CDR3 in DNA: TGTGCCAGCAGGGCCCCAGGGTGGACTAATGAAAAACTGTTTTTT. Encoded protein: CASRAPGWTNEKLFF.